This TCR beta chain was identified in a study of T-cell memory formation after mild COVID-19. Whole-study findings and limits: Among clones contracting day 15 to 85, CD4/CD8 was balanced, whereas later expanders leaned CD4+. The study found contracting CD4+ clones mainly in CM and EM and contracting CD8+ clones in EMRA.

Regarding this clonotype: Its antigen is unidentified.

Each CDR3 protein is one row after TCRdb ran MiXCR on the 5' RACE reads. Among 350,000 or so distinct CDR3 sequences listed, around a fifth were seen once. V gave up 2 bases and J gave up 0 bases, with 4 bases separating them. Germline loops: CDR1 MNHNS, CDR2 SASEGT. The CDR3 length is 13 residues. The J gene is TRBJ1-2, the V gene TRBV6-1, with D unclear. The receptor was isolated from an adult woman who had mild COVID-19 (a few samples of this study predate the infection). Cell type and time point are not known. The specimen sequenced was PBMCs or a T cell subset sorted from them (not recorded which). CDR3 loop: CASSEFANYGYTF. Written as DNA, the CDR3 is TGTGCCAGCAGTGAATTCGCTAACTATGGCTACACCTTC.